These 5 T cell receptor beta chains came from one sample sequenced in a study of control samples from healthy donors and cancer patients. The repertoire was sequenced with immunoSEQ multiplex PCR; TCRdb's copy has only in-frame clones and lacks some. The sample is made up of about 190,000 clones, and the top ten hold 2.2% of it. The sequencing sample was made of blood. Receptors originate from a woman in her twenties or thirties in good health.

This chain joins TRBV6-2 or TRBV6-3 and TRBJ2-5, with D unclear. The germline V gene encodes CDR1 MNHEY and CDR2 SVGEGT. The CDR3 is 15 residues long. V was trimmed by 0 bases and J by 4 bases, leaving 12 bases between them. CDR3: CASSYSQTGSETQYF. CDR3 sequence (DNA): TGTGCCAGCAGTTACTCGCAGACTGGCTCAGAGACCCAGTACTTC.

J is TRBJ1-1 and V is TRBV6-5; D ambiguous. Germline CDR1 is MNHEY and CDR2 is SVGAGI. With 0 bases removed from V and 8 bases from J, the gap between germline ends came to 10 bases. The CDR3 spans 13 residues. CDR3 coding DNA: TGTGCCAGCAGTTACTCGATGGCTACAGAAGCTTTCTTT. Translation: CASSYSMATEAFF.

This chain joins TRBV12-3 or TRBV12-4 and TRBJ1-1; D not resolved. V gave up 3 bases and J gave up 3 bases, with 8 bases separating them. The CDR3 totals 13 residues. CDR3 protein: CASSLGRDTEAFF. The CDR3 nucleotides read TGTGCCAGCAGTTTGGGCAGAGACACTGAAGCTTTCTTT.

The chain has TRBV18 and TRBJ1-4; unclear D gene. V gave up 6 bases and J gave up 0 bases, with 11 bases separating them. Per the germline V gene, CDR1 is KGHSH and CDR2 is LQKENI. The length of the CDR3 is 15 residues. The CDR3 nucleotides read TGTGCCAGCTCCCGAGACTCTGCAACTAATGAAAAACTGTTTTTT. Translating it yields CASSRDSATNEKLFF.

The DNA of the CDR3 is TGTGCCTGGAGTGTACCAGAAGGAGGCTACAATGAGCAGTTCTTC. Its protein product is CAWSVPEGGYNEQFF. The chain uses TRBV30 and TRBJ2-1, with D tentatively TRBD2 (5 bases). CDR3 length equals 15 residues. Germline loops: CDR1 GTSNPN, CDR2 SVGIG (reference sequence). Trimming removed 0 bases from V and 3 bases from J, with 12 bases in between.